Listed below are T cell receptor beta chains from one sample, sequenced in a study of cytomegalovirus exposure and HLA in healthy donors. Repertoires were generated with immunoSEQ multiplex PCR, while TCRdb's copy carries only in-frame clones and drops some. There are approximately 110,000 clones in the sample; roughly 74% occur only once, and 4% to 4.5% lies in the top ten. The sample taken for sequencing was PBMCs. The receptors originated from a woman in her forties or fifties in good health and CMV-seropositive. Both conserved end residues are part of each CDR3. D genes are given only for firm matches. Some rows mark clone size as missing; the rest say once, few, many or name a class of expanded clone.

v_gene: TRBV6-1
j_gene: TRBJ1-1
abundance: NA
len: 13
d_gene: NA
CDR3aa: CATSRAEGTEAFF
CDR3nt: TGTGCCACCTCGCGGGCGGAGGGCACTGAAGCTTTCTTT

v_gene: TRBV27
j_gene: TRBJ2-3
abundance: NA
len: 17
d_gene: NA
CDR3aa: CASSLSPMGGLTDTQYF
CDR3nt: TGTGCCAGCAGTTTAAGTCCGATGGGGGGGCTAACAGATACGCAGTATTTT

v_gene: TRBV4-2
j_gene: TRBJ2-5
abundance: once
len: 17
d_gene: TRBD2
CDR3aa: CASSPQPGIAGEETQYF
CDR3nt: TGTGCCAGCAGCCCCCAACCGGGGATTGCGGGGGAAGAGACCCAGTACTTC

v_gene: TRBV4-1
j_gene: TRBJ2-1
abundance: NA
len: 18
d_gene: TRBD2
CDR3aa: CASSQGAGGTFSYNEQFF
CDR3nt: TGCGCCAGCAGCCAAGGGGCGGGGGGGACCTTCTCCTACAATGAGCAGTTCTTC

v_gene: TRBV27
j_gene: TRBJ1-2
abundance: NA
len: 14
d_gene: NA
CDR3aa: CASSSLSGGYGYTF
CDR3nt: TGTGCCAGCAGTTCCCTCTCCGGGGGCTATGGCTACACCTTC

v_gene: TRBV7-2
j_gene: TRBJ2-1
abundance: NA
len: 16
d_gene: NA
CDR3aa: CASSLVSLPTGVEQFF
CDR3nt: TGTGCCAGCAGCTTAGTGAGTCTCCCCACCGGGGTTGAGCAGTTCTTC

v_gene: TRBV27
j_gene: TRBJ2-2
abundance: NA
len: 14
d_gene: TRBD1
CDR3aa: CAIRDRANTGELFF
CDR3nt: TGTGCCATCCGGGACAGGGCGAACACCGGGGAGCTGTTTTTT

v_gene: TRBV21-1
j_gene: TRBJ1-4
abundance: NA
len: 14
d_gene: NA
CDR3aa: CASSKETGPEKLFF
CDR3nt: TGTGCCAGCAGCAAAGAAACGGGTCCTGAAAAACTGTTTTTT

v_gene: TRBV4-3
j_gene: TRBJ2-5
abundance: NA
len: 13
d_gene: TRBD1
CDR3aa: CASSQIQGGEQYF
CDR3nt: TGCGCCAGCAGCCAAATACAGGGGGGAGAGCAGTACTTC

v_gene: TRBV28
j_gene: TRBJ2-3
abundance: NA
len: 13
d_gene: TRBD1
CDR3aa: CASRLQGADTQYF
CDR3nt: TGTGCCAGCAGGTTACAGGGGGCAGATACGCAGTATTTT

v_gene: TRBV18
j_gene: TRBJ2-1
abundance: NA
len: 15
d_gene: NA
CDR3aa: CASSPQGGGDNEQFF
CDR3nt: TGTGCCAGCTCACCTCAGGGAGGAGGGGACAATGAGCAGTTCTTC

v_gene: TRBV5-6
j_gene: TRBJ2-7
abundance: NA
len: 13
d_gene: NA
CDR3aa: CASSAGGLYEQYF
CDR3nt: TGTGCCAGCAGCGCCGGGGGGCTCTACGAGCAGTACTTC

v_gene: TRBV7-2
j_gene: TRBJ2-7
abundance: few
len: 14
d_gene: TRBD1
CDR3aa: CASSSRDSFIEQYF
CDR3nt: TGTGCCAGCAGCTCCCGGGACAGTTTTATCGAGCAGTACTTC

v_gene: TRBV2
j_gene: TRBJ2-1
abundance: NA
len: 13
d_gene: NA
CDR3aa: CASSDVAWNEQFF
CDR3nt: TGTGCCAGCAGTGACGTAGCTTGGAATGAGCAGTTCTTC

v_gene: TRBV5-1
j_gene: TRBJ2-5
abundance: NA
len: 14
d_gene: TRBD2
CDR3aa: CATSGGGPGETQYF
CDR3nt: TGCGCCACCTCGGGGGGGGGCCCTGGAGAGACCCAGTACTTC

v_gene: TRBV25-1
j_gene: TRBJ1-4
abundance: NA
len: 14
d_gene: NA
CDR3aa: CASSEPGGGEKLFF
CDR3nt: TGTGCCAGCAGTGAACCCGGGGGGGGAGAAAAACTGTTTTTT

v_gene: TRBV2
j_gene: TRBJ2-1
abundance: NA
len: 16
d_gene: NA
CDR3aa: CASSPHWGTPSNEQFF
CDR3nt: TGTGCCAGCAGCCCCCACTGGGGGACTCCCAGTAATGAGCAGTTCTTC

v_gene: TRBV7-2
j_gene: TRBJ2-7
abundance: NA
len: 13
d_gene: TRBD2
CDR3aa: CASSPMRGVVQYF
CDR3nt: TGTGCCAGCAGCCCAATGCGGGGGGTAGTGCAGTACTTC

v_gene: TRBV11-3
j_gene: TRBJ2-5
abundance: NA
len: 13
d_gene: NA
CDR3aa: CASSLGGEGTQYF
CDR3nt: TGTGCCAGCAGCTTAGGTGGCGAGGGGACCCAGTACTTC